This T cell receptor beta chain was identified during a study of blood T cell repertoires in COVID-19. Study-wide context: The samples span acute and convalescent COVID-19 from the United States, Italy and Spain.

Enrolment of Seattle patients took place during active infection, and they were followed longitudinally. Profiling relied on immunoSEQ multiplex PCR, and the TCRdb table lists in-frame clones only, not all of them. The sample yields approximately 180,000 clones, over 75% seen once. This receptor was taken from a person aged 65 to 79 with COVID-19, enrolled during active disease. Sequencing input: peripheral blood.

CDR3 nucleotide sequence: TGTGCCAGCAGTGAAGGGCGGGGGACGGTGCACGAGCAGTACTTC. Translated, it gives CASSEGRGTVHEQYF. V is TRBV6-1 and J is TRBJ2-7, with 7 positions matching TRBD2. Germline assignment: CDR1 MNHNS and CDR2 SASEGT. The CDR3 sequence is 15 residues long. V lost 1 base to trimming and J lost 5 bases; unmatched junction nucleotides: 8.